These 10 T cell receptor beta chains came from one sample sequenced in a study of T cell responses to AZD1222 COVID-19 vaccine. Some clones are missing from TCRdb's copy, which holds only in-frame ones; the method was immunoSEQ multiplex PCR. The top ten clones hold about 5% of a sample with 120,000 to 150,000 clones, approximately 85% of them seen once. Here the sequenced sample was peripheral blood, taken 28 days after the second dose of the MenACWY control vaccine. The receptors derive from an adult who received the MenACWY meningococcal vaccine as a control.

The chain couples TRBV7-9 to TRBJ1-1; D gene uncertain. V lost 1 base and J 1 base, leaving 7 bases between the germline ends. Germline CDR1 SEHNR, CDR2 FQNEAQ (reference sequence). This CDR3 has 14 residues. CDR3 region: CASSLEEGNTEAFF. The DNA of the CDR3 is TGTGCCAGCAGCTTAGAAGAGGGGAACACTGAAGCTTTCTTT. Looking up the rest from reference TRBV7-9 and TRBJ1-1 gives the full variable domain: DTGVSQNPRHKITKRGQNVTFRCDPISEHNRLYWYRQTLGQGPEFLTYFQNEAQLEKSRLLSDRFSAERPKGSFSTLEIQRTEQGDSAMYLCASSLEEGNTEAFFGQGTRLTVV.

V gene TRBV7-2 combines with J gene TRBJ2-7; D is perhaps TRBD2 (7 bases). The V end was cut by 3 bases, the J end by 4 bases, with 10 bases between. This CDR3 has 13 residues. Germline values: CDR1 SGHTA, CDR2 FQGNSA. This chain's CDR3 is CASSFRGAYEQYF. The CDR3 region has the DNA TGTGCCAGCAGCTTTCGGGGGGCGTACGAGCAGTACTTC.

The rearrangement links TRBV6-2 or TRBV6-3 to TRBJ2-7, with D possibly TRBD1 on 5 matching bases. The CDR3 is made up of 15 amino acids. Germline V gene lookup returns CDR1 MNHEY and CDR2 SVGEGT. Trimming pared 3 bases from V and 6 bases from J, leaving 18 bases between. The CDR3: CASSYRPGLYSEQYF. CDR3 nucleotides: TGTGCCAGCAGTTATCGGCCAGGGTTGTATAGCGAGCAGTACTTC.

The V and J genes are TRBV11-3 and TRBJ2-7; D remains unclear. This CDR3 has 13 residues. V dropped 4 bases and J dropped 4 bases, with 11 bases sitting between them. Germline lookup yields CDR1 SGHNT and CDR2 YENEEA. The DNA for the CDR3 is TGTGCCAGCAGCTCTCAGGTGCGGTACGAGCAGTACTTC. This codes for CASSSQVRYEQYF.

The chain combines TRBV9 with TRBJ2-5, with 10 bases that match TRBD2. Losses at the gene ends were 2 bases for V and 2 bases for J; bases not matched to a gene: 6. CDR1 and CDR2 from the germline V gene are SGDLS and YYNGEE. CDR3 length equals 16 residues. CDR3 in amino acids: CASSVTGTSVQETQYF. CDR3 nucleotides: TGTGCCAGCAGCGTTACCGGGACTAGCGTTCAAGAGACCCAGTACTTC.

The CDR3 region has the DNA TGTGCCAGCAGCGAATATAGGGCTACCTCAGATACGCAGTATTTT. Translation gives CASSEYRATSDTQYF. The gene calls are TRBV7-9 and TRBJ2-3; the D is unclear. Germline CDR1 and CDR2: SEHNR and FQNEAQ (reference sequence). V gave up 5 bases and J gave up 4 bases, with 16 bases separating them. The CDR3 length is 15 residues.

This clone has more than one count but fewer than ten. The chain has TRBV10-3 and TRBJ2-1; 11 nucleotides match TRBD2. V was pared by 2 bases and J by 5 bases, with 8 bases of the junction left unmatched. The germline gives CDR1 ENHRY, CDR2 SYGVKD. The length of the CDR3 is 17 residues. In nucleotides, the CDR3 is TGTGCCATCAGTGAGGGAGGCACTAGCGGGAGCCACAATGAGCAGTTCTTC. Translated, it gives CAISEGGTSGSHNEQFF.

The rearrangement links TRBV11-3 to TRBJ2-1; 8 bases align to TRBD1. The CDR3 consists of 12 residues. CDR1 and CDR2 from the germline V gene are SGHNT and YENEEA. The trim removed 6 bases at V and 10 bases at J, leaving 5 bases unmatched. In DNA form, the CDR3 reads TGTGCCAGCAGTACAGGGGGAAGGGAGCAGTTCTTC. As protein: CASSTGGREQFF.

V gene TRBV7-5 combines with J gene TRBJ2-7; the listed D gene, TRBD2, was not tested against the DNA. TRBV7-5 has pseudogene status. The CDR3 runs to 12 residues. The CDR3, as DNA: TGTGCCAGAAGCTTAGCCGTCTACGAGCAGTACTTC. Translation: CARSLAVYEQYF.

The chain links TRBV18 to TRBJ2-1; a possible D gene is TRBD2 (5 bases). The CDR3 totals 12 residues. Germline V lookup: CDR1 KGHSH, CDR2 LQKENI. V lost 6 bases to trimming and J lost 7 bases, with 10 bases between them. The CDR3 loop reads CASSYQRNEQFF. CDR3 coding DNA: TGTGCCAGCTCTTATCAGCGGAATGAGCAGTTCTTC.